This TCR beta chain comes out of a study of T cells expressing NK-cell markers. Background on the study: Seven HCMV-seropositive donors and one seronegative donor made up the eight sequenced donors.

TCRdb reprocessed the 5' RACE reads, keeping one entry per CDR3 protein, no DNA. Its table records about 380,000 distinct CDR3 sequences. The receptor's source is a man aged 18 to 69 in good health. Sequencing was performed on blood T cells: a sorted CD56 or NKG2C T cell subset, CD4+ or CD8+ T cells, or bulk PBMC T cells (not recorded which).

The CDR3 protein is CASSQDPSGVLSEQFF. The chain carries TRBV4-2 and TRBJ2-1; TCRdb returns TRBD2, unconfirmable since there is no DNA. The length of the CDR3 is 16 residues. Germline V gene sequence: CDR1 LGHNA, CDR2 YNFKEQ.